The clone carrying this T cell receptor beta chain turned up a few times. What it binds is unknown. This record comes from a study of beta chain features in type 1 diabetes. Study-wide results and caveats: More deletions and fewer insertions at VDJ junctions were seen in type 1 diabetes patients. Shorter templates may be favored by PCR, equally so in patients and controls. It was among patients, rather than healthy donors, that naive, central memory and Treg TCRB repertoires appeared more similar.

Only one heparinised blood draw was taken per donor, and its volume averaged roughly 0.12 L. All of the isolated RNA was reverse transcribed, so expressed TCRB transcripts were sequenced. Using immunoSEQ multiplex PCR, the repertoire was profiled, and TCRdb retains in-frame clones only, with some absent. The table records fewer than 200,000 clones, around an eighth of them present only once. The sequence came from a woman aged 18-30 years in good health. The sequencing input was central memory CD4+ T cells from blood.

In DNA form, the CDR3 reads TGTGCCAGCAGTTCCCCGGTCCATGAAAAACTGTTTTTT. Amino acid sequence: CASSSPVHEKLFF. The V call is TRBV28, the J call TRBJ1-4; D is unresolved. Trimming took off 4 bases at V and 6 bases at J, with 9 bases between the two ends. This CDR3 region has 13 residues. CDR1 and CDR2 (germline): MDHEN, SYDVKM.